This T cell receptor beta chain derives from a study of PD-1 blockade in classical Hodgkin lymphoma. Germline CDR1 and CDR2: LNHDA and SQIVND (reference sequence). The CDR3 is 12 amino acids. V trimming: 5 bases; J trimming: 7 bases; junction bases outside the gene matches: 4. Clones were sequenced by immunoSEQ multiplex PCR, and TCRdb holds only the in-frame ones, with some missing. Of approximately 26,000 clones in the sample, less than 75% were seen once. The table lists this clone with a few counts. The antigen remains undetermined. Brentuximab vedotin exposure varied, and every patient relapsed after autologous stem cell transplantation. Study-wide results and limits: Those achieving complete response showed baseline diversity like newly diagnosed patients.

The material was peripheral blood mononuclear cells (PBMCs), obtained before the second cycle of nivolumab. The genes are TRBV19 and TRBJ1-2; 7 bases map to TRBD1. The sequence was collected from a human donor with classical Hodgkin lymphoma. The CDR3 is CASSEQGFGYTF. Here the CDR3 DNA reads TGTGCCAGTAGTGAACAGGGGTTTGGCTACACCTTC.